These 30 T cell receptor beta chains were sequenced from one sample in a study of cytomegalovirus exposure and HLA in healthy donors. Assay used: immunoSEQ multiplex PCR; TCRdb lists only in-frame clones, some missing. The sample records around 200,000 clones, 81% being singletons. The sequenced sample consisted of PBMCs. These receptors were obtained from a woman younger than 45 in good health and CMV-seronegative.

The J gene is TRBJ1-5, the V gene TRBV30, with 8 bases aligning to TRBD1. V shed 3 bases, J shed 0 bases, and the junction held 4 bases outside the gene matches. This CDR3 spans 15 amino acids. Germline CDR1 is GTSNPN and CDR2 is SVGIG (reference sequence). CDR3 residues: CAWRTGAYSNQPQHF. CDR3 coding DNA: TGTGCCTGGAGGACAGGGGCCTATAGCAATCAGCCCCAGCATTTT.

This clone was detected only once. J is TRBJ1-4 and V is TRBV9; possibly TRBD1 for D (5 bases). Trimming removed 0 bases at V and 5 bases at J, with 17 bases between. The CDR3 totals 17 residues. Germline V gene data show CDR1 as SGDLS and CDR2 as YYNGEE. Written as DNA, the CDR3 is TGTGCCAGCAGCGTAGCGGGCGGGGGAGTGACCAATGAAAAACTGTTTTTT. Its translation: CASSVAGGGVTNEKLFF.

The V gene is TRBV5-8, the J gene TRBJ2-3, with 7 bases identical to TRBD1. Germline lookup yields CDR1 SGHTS and CDR2 YDEGEE. This CDR3 comprises 15 residues. V dropped 3 bases and J dropped 0; count of bases not matched to a gene: 4. CDR3 sequence: CASSSYRGSTDTQYF. Here the CDR3 DNA reads TGTGCCAGCAGCTCTTACAGGGGTAGCACAGATACGCAGTATTTT. The entire variable domain, with the rest obtained from reference TRBV5-8 and TRBJ2-3, is as follows: EAGVTQSPTHLIKTRGQQATLRCSPISGHTSVYWYQQALGLGLQFLLWYDEGEERNRGNFPPRFSGRQFPNYSSELNVNALELEDSALYLCASSSYRGSTDTQYFGPGTRLTVL.

This chain links TRBV19 with TRBJ2-1, with TRBD2 matching over 13 bases. Germline V lookup: CDR1 LNHDA, CDR2 SQIVND (reference sequence). The CDR3 runs 15 residues. Trimming removed 5 bases from V and 14 bases from J; junction bases left unmatched: 12. Here the CDR3 DNA reads TGTGCCAGTAGTTTGACTAGCGGGGGGCGTATCCCGGAGTTCTTC. Translating it yields CASSLTSGGRIPEFF.

V and J are TRBV5-1 and TRBJ2-3, with 10 bases fitting TRBD2. J lost 0 bases, V lost 2 bases, and 6 bases had no gene match. Germline V lookup: CDR1 SGHRS, CDR2 YFSETQ. The CDR3 covers 17 residues. DNA of the CDR3: TGCGCCAGCAGCTTCGTTGCTAGCGGGGGCAGCACAGATACGCAGTATTTT. Its translation: CASSFVASGGSTDTQYF.

The gene calls are TRBV9 and TRBJ1-3, with D perhaps matching TRBD1 (6 bases). Germline V gene sequence: CDR1 SGDLS, CDR2 YYNGEE. CDR3 length: 14 amino acids. Trimming removed 3 bases from V and 1 base from J, with 8 bases in between. The CDR3 DNA reads TGTGCCAGCAGCGCCGGGACATCTGGAAACACCATATATTTT. This codes for CASSAGTSGNTIYF.

The rearrangement uses TRBV30 and TRBJ1-2; D uncertain. The germline V gene encodes CDR1 GTSNPN and CDR2 SVGIG (reference sequence). CDR3 size: 12 residues. The V gene lost 1 base and the J gene lost 2 bases, with 5 bases spanning the gap. The CDR3 nucleotides are TGTGCCTGGAGTGCTATGAACTATGGCTACACCTTC. Protein sequence: CAWSAMNYGYTF.

This chain joins TRBV2 and TRBJ2-7; a possible D gene is TRBD2 (6 bases). Trimming removed 5 bases from V and 1 base from J, with 12 bases in between. CDR1 and CDR2 from the germline V gene are SNHLY and FYNNEI. The length of the CDR3 is 14 residues. The CDR3 loop is CASSRDSPSYEQYF. The CDR3 DNA sequence: TGTGCCAGCAGTCGGGACTCCCCTTCCTACGAGCAGTACTTC.

J is TRBJ2-2 and V is TRBV30; 7 bases match TRBD2. The length of the CDR3 is 16 residues. Germline V lookup: CDR1 GTSNPN, CDR2 SVGIG (reference sequence). V lost 3 bases, J lost 2 bases, and 9 bases stayed unmatched. CDR3 in DNA: TGTGCCTGGAGGGGAGGGGACTACCCTAACACCGGGGAGCTGTTTTTT. Encoded protein: CAWRGGDYPNTGELFF.

V is TRBV30 and J is TRBJ1-2; TRBD1 is a possible D gene (6 bases). In germline, CDR1 is GTSNPN, CDR2 SVGIG (reference sequence). This CDR3 contains 15 residues. Trimming shortened V by 2 bases and J by 4 bases, and 17 bases separated the two germline ends. CDR3 sequence reads: CAWSKSPSGAYGYTF. The CDR3 coding sequence is TGTGCCTGGAGTAAATCCCCGTCAGGGGCCTATGGCTACACCTTC.

The chain is built from TRBV6-5 and TRBJ2-5; 11 nucleotides line up with TRBD2. The CDR3 totals 11 residues. The germline V gene encodes CDR1 MNHEY and CDR2 SVGAGI. The CDR3 spells CASGGAETQYF. CDR3 nucleotide sequence: TGTGCTAGCGGGGGGGCAGAGACCCAGTACTTC.

This chain uses TRBV5-1 with TRBJ2-5, with 10 bases matching TRBD1. This CDR3 comprises 15 residues. V lost 2 bases and J lost 2; bases outside the gene matches: 3. The germline CDR1 and CDR2 sequences are SGHRS and YFSETQ. CDR3 amino acids: CASSFVGQGQETQYF. The CDR3 DNA sequence: TGCGCCAGCAGCTTTGTGGGACAGGGGCAAGAGACCCAGTACTTC.

The V gene is TRBV19, the J gene TRBJ2-7; TRBD1 aligns across 8 bases. The trim removed 3 bases at V and 5 bases at J, leaving 9 bases unmatched. The length of the CDR3 is 15 residues. Germline CDR1 reads LNHDA; CDR2 reads SQIVND (reference sequence). CDR3 residues: CASSIVNRGTDEQYF. The CDR3 DNA is TGTGCCAGTAGTATCGTGAACAGGGGGACCGACGAGCAGTACTTC.

A single count supports this clone. The rearrangement joins TRBV28 to TRBJ1-3; D gene unclear. V was cut by 3 bases and J by 3 bases, with 9 bases left in between. Germline V gene sequence: CDR1 MDHEN, CDR2 SYDVKM. The CDR3 has 14 residues. CDR3 in amino acids: CASSFWSRGNTIYF. The CDR3 region has the DNA TGTGCCAGCAGTTTCTGGTCGCGTGGAAACACCATATATTTT.

This rearrangement joins TRBV7-9 to TRBJ1-2, with D unclear. The CDR3 is 15 residues long. Trimming cost V 2 bases and J 0 bases, with 10 bases left between them. Germline assignment: CDR1 SEHNR and CDR2 FQNEAQ (reference sequence). The CDR3 DNA is TGTGCCAGCAGCTTATTAACAGTCGCTAACTATGGCTACACCTTC. This encodes CASSLLTVANYGYTF.

As to this clone: Other DNA sequences in the sample encode the same CDR3. The V and J genes are TRBV5-1 and TRBJ1-5, with no clear D. CDR3 size: 14 residues. Per germline, CDR1 SGHRS and CDR2 YFSETQ. V lost 4 bases to trimming and J lost 0 bases, with 8 bases between them. The CDR3 region is CASSPGGSNQPQHF. CDR3 sequence (DNA): TGCGCCAGCAGCCCGGGTGGTAGCAATCAGCCCCAGCATTTT. The variable domain in full, with the rest retrieved from reference TRBV5-1 and TRBJ1-5, is KAGVTQTPRYLIKTRGQQVTLSCSPISGHRSVSWYQQTPGQGLQFLFEYFSETQRNKGNFPGRFSGRQFSNSRSEMNVSTLELGDSALYLCASSPGGSNQPQHFGDGTRLSIL.

The V and J genes are TRBV10-1 and TRBJ2-5; 12 nucleotides align to TRBD2. The length of the CDR3 is 17 residues. Germline V lookup: CDR1 WNHNN, CDR2 SYGVQD (reference sequence). The V segment lost 0 bases and the J segment 4 bases; nucleotides outside the gene matches: 6. The chain's CDR3 is CASSESTTSGSGETQYF. Written as DNA, the CDR3 is TGCGCCAGCAGTGAGTCGACGACTAGCGGGAGCGGAGAGACCCAGTACTTC.

The gene calls are TRBV6-5 and TRBJ2-1, with 10 nucleotides matching TRBD2. CDR3 length: 16 amino acids. J lost 8 bases, V lost 2 bases, and 9 bases had no gene match. Germline CDR1 is MNHEY and CDR2 is SVGAGI. The CDR3 protein is CASSYGLASGGDEQFF. CDR3 sequence (DNA): TGTGCCAGCAGTTACGGGTTGGCTAGCGGGGGTGATGAGCAGTTCTTC.

This chain uses TRBV18 with TRBJ2-5; D possibly corresponds to TRBD2 (5 bases). This CDR3 is built from 15 residues. V was trimmed by 5 bases and J by 5 bases, leaving 18 bases between them. In germline, CDR1 is KGHSH, CDR2 LQKENI. The CDR3 nucleotides read TGTGCCAGCTCATCCTATAGCGTTTTGGGGGAGACCCAGTACTTC. It specifies CASSSYSVLGETQYF.

The gene calls are TRBV5-4 and TRBJ1-2; 8 bases are shared with TRBD1. CDR1 is SGHNT and CDR2 is YYREEE in the germline V gene (reference sequence). This CDR3 region has 18 residues. Unmatched junction bases numbered 12, after V lost 1 base and J lost 1 base. The CDR3 loop reads CASSLPRDRNIFNYGYTF. The CDR3, as DNA: TGTGCCAGCAGCTTGCCTCGGGACAGGAACATCTTTAACTATGGCTACACCTTC.

The chain carries TRBV30 and TRBJ2-6; D not resolved. Between the trimmed V and J ends, which lost 1 base and 2 bases, there was a span of 6 bases. Germline loops: CDR1 GTSNPN, CDR2 SVGIG (reference sequence). This CDR3 has 14 amino acids. In DNA form, the CDR3 reads TGTGCCTGGAGTGGCGGAGCTGGGGCCAACGTCCTGACTTTC. Translating gives CAWSGGAGANVLTF. Full variable domain (remainder filled in from reference TRBV30 and TRBJ2-6): SQTIHQWPATLVQPVGSPLSLECTVEGTSNPNLYWYRQAAGRGLQLLFYSVGIGQISSEVPQNLSASRPQDRQFILSSKKLLLSDSGFYLCAWSGGAGANVLTFGAGSRLTVL.

V is TRBV7-9 and J is TRBJ2-7; possibly TRBD2 for D (5 bases). CDR1 is SEHNR and CDR2 is FQNEAQ in the germline V gene (reference sequence). The germline V and J ends were trimmed by 7 bases and 0 bases, with 10 bases remaining between them. CDR3 length: 13 residues. For the CDR3, the DNA is TGTGCCAGCACCGGTGGAGGCTCCTACGAGCAGTACTTC. Its protein product is CASTGGGSYEQYF.

The rearrangement joins TRBV5-8 to TRBJ2-5; 7 bases align to TRBD1. Germline assignment: CDR1 SGHTS and CDR2 YDEGEE. CDR3 length equals 14 residues. The junction had 4 bases not matched to a gene; V was cut back by 4 bases and J by 1 base. In DNA, the CDR3 is TGTGCCAGCAGCCCCCGGGACAGCCAAGAGACCCAGTACTTC. It encodes CASSPRDSQETQYF.

The chain has TRBV21-1 and TRBJ1-2; TRBD1 was called by the table and not checked on the DNA. TRBV21-1 is assigned pseudogene status. This CDR3 region has 15 residues. CDR3 loop: CASSVRGQGARGYTF. The CDR3 DNA is TGTGCCAGCAGCGTCCGGGGACAGGGGGCTCGGGGCTACACCTTC.

In its sample, this clone was seen a few times. This chain joins TRBV10-3 and TRBJ2-7, with 7 positions matching TRBD1. Trimming cost V 5 bases and J 2 bases; bases outside gene matches: 15. This CDR3 is built from 17 residues. Germline V CDR1 and CDR2: ENHRY, SYGVKD. The CDR3 DNA sequence: TGTGCCATCAGTAACCCTGAGGGGGACAGTGGGGCCTACGAGCAGTACTTC. Protein: CAISNPEGDSGAYEQYF.

The chain has TRBV10-1 and TRBJ2-3; weak D call: TRBD1 (6 bases). V shed 4 bases and J shed 2 bases, with 10 bases lying between them. CDR1 and CDR2 from the germline V gene are WNHNN and SYGVQD (reference sequence). The CDR3 covers 14 residues. For the CDR3, the DNA is TGCGCCAGCAGTGCCCAGGGGTACACAGATACGCAGTATTTT. Its protein is CASSAQGYTDTQYF.

Points on this clone: A read error may be the cause here, since a much bigger clone is one base away. This rearrangement joins TRBV6-1 to TRBJ1-5; D gene uncertain. Germline V gene data show CDR1 as MNHNS and CDR2 as SASEGT. The CDR3 runs 13 residues. V lost 6 bases to trimming and J lost 0 bases, with 6 bases between them. The CDR3 region is CASSTYSNQPQHF. The CDR3 nucleotides read TGTGCCAGCAGCACTTATAGCAATCAGCCCCAGCATTTT.

This chain uses TRBV7-2 with TRBJ1-2; no clear D gene. V gave up 5 bases and J gave up 10 bases, with 14 bases separating them. The CDR3 runs to 12 residues. The germline V gene encodes CDR1 SGHTA and CDR2 FQGNSA. CDR3 nucleotides: TGTGCCAGCAGCCCCCCGTCCGGGATCTACACCTTC. Translation: CASSPPSGIYTF.

This chain uses TRBV2 with TRBJ2-3, with 8 nucleotides matching TRBD2. J lost 2 bases, V lost 5 bases, and 9 bases had no gene match. The CDR3 is 16 amino acids. From germline, CDR1 is SNHLY and CDR2 FYNNEI. Here the CDR3 DNA reads TGTGCCAGCAGTAAGGGAAGCGGGGGCCTCACAGATACGCAGTATTTT. Protein sequence: CASSKGSGGLTDTQYF.

This clone was observed a single time. CDR3 sequence reads: CAWSRGLAGVYTGELFF. The DNA of the CDR3 is TGTGCCTGGAGCCGGGGACTAGCGGGAGTATATACCGGGGAGCTGTTTTTT. The rearrangement uses TRBV30 and TRBJ2-2; 14 positions match TRBD2. The CDR3 has 17 residues. The V gene's germline CDR1 is GTSNPN and CDR2 SVGIG (reference sequence). J gave up 5 bases and V 3 bases, and 8 bases lay outside the gene matches. The whole variable domain, filled in from reference TRBV30 and TRBJ2-2, reads SQTIHQWPATLVQPVGSPLSLECTVEGTSNPNLYWYRQAAGRGLQLLFYSVGIGQISSEVPQNLSASRPQDRQFILSSKKLLLSDSGFYLCAWSRGLAGVYTGELFFGEGSRLTVL.